This entry describes one TCR beta chain. V gave up 4 bases and J gave up 1 base, with 17 bases separating them. The CDR3 spans 17 residues. The germline V gene has CDR1 MNHNS and CDR2 SASEGT. Profiling relied on immunoSEQ multiplex PCR, and the TCRdb table lists in-frame clones only, not all of them. The sample contains roughly 1,500,000 clones, 98% of which appear only once. These data originate in a study of shared clonotypes between healthy human individuals. This sequence was found in a man aged 25 to 40 in good health. The genes are TRBV6-1 and TRBJ1-3; no firm D call. Sequencing was performed on naive CD4+ T cells sorted from blood. The subset is: CD45RA+ positively selected. DNA of the CDR3: TGTGCCAGCAGTGCCCTTGCGGCTAGGTTGTCTGGAAACACCATATATTTT. Translated: CASSALAARLSGNTIYF.